This T cell receptor beta chain was documented in a study of blood T cells in healthy people across ages. As for this clonotype: Its antigen is not known.

For the second PCR, which ran for about 7 to 11 cycles, a sample-barcoded 5' primer and a J-beta primer mix were used. A single record per CDR3 protein comes from TCRdb applying MiXCR to the 5' RACE reads. The sample records about 1,800,000 distinct CDR3 sequences, 28% being singletons. Each of the donors had 8 to 10 milliliters of peripheral blood drawn into EDTA-treated Vacutainer tubes. Each sample yielded at least 6 million isolated PBMCs. Study-wide points: Researchers deemed the diversity estimates from one million T cells underestimates. Age showed a roughly linear inverse relationship with TCR beta diversity per million T cells.

Germline V CDR1 and CDR2: LGHDT, YNNKEL (reference sequence). V dropped 2 bases and J dropped 1; count of bases not matched to a gene: 8. CDR3 length equals 18 residues. Material: blood. The gene calls are TRBV3-1 and TRBJ2-3; 11 bases agree with TRBD2. This receptor was identified in a woman aged 25 to 39 in good health. CDR3 sequence (DNA): TGTGCCAGCAGCCAATATAGCGGGGGGGCGGTCCGCACAGATACGCAGTATTTT. The encoded protein is CASSQYSGGAVRTDTQYF.